The 7 T cell receptor beta chains below were found in one sample sequenced in a study of cytomegalovirus exposure and HLA in healthy donors (dated by TCRdb to the late 2010s). Libraries were constructed by the immunoSEQ multiplex PCR assay. For the multiplex PCR, a mixture combining 60 forward primers for TCR Vbeta segments and 13 reverse primers for TCR Jbeta segments was used. TCRdb re-hosts the immuneACCESS table, in-frame sequences only. Its copies lack some clones; in the studies checked, an unresolved V gene accounts for under half of them, and the cause for the rest is not known. Counted in this sample were roughly 120,000 clones; more than 60% of them appeared once. Less than 7.5% of the sample goes to the ten largest clones. Sequencing input: PBMCs. All receptors come from a young man in good health and CMV-seropositive.

This clone occurred a few times. The chain joins TRBV4-1 to TRBJ2-7; a weak D match, TRBD2 (5 bases). V lost 1 base to trimming and J lost 7 bases, with 23 bases between them. There are 17 residues in the CDR3. Germline CDR1 is MGHRA and CDR2 is YSYEKL. CDR3 sequence reads: CASSQVDMGFVTGEQYF. In nucleotides, the CDR3 is TGCGCCAGCAGCCAAGTCGACATGGGATTCGTCACGGGGGAGCAGTACTTC.

V gene TRBV11-2 combines with J gene TRBJ1-1; D may be TRBD1 (6 bases). The V gene lost 5 bases and the J gene lost 2 bases, with 15 bases spanning the gap. Germline CDR1 reads SGHAT; CDR2 reads FQNNGV. The CDR3 is made up of 15 amino acids. CDR3 in amino acids: CASSPRGGLNTEAFF. Written as DNA, the CDR3 is TGTGCCAGCAGCCCCAGGGGCGGTTTAAACACTGAAGCTTTCTTT.

The chain uses TRBV18 and TRBJ2-5; possible D gene TRBD2, 5 bases. Germline assignment: CDR1 KGHSH and CDR2 LQKENI. CDR3 size: 15 residues. Trimming removed 3 bases at V and 0 bases at J, with 11 bases between. The CDR3: CASSPAAEHQETQYF. The CDR3 coding sequence is TGTGCCAGCTCACCCGCAGCGGAGCACCAAGAGACCCAGTACTTC.

CDR3 coding DNA: TGTGCCAGCAGTGTCCTACCCCAGTACTTC. Encoded protein: CASSVLPQYF. The V and J genes are TRBV6-1 and TRBJ2-5; D gene ambiguous. The CDR3 has 10 residues. From germline, CDR1 is MNHNS and CDR2 SASEGT. V was pared by 4 bases and J by 9 bases, with 6 bases between.

The chain has TRBV12-5 and TRBJ1-2; 9 bases align to TRBD1. CDR1 and CDR2 from the germline V gene are LGHNT and FRNRAP. The CDR3 extends over 14 amino acids. The V segment lost 4 bases and the J segment 4 bases; nucleotides outside the gene matches: 4. CDR3 loop: CASGSKTGGYGYTF. For the CDR3, the DNA is TGTGCTAGTGGTTCAAAGACAGGGGGCTATGGCTACACCTTC.

The chain couples TRBV18 to TRBJ1-1; 7 bases agree with TRBD1. V dropped 3 bases and J dropped 4; count of bases not matched to a gene: 8. In germline, CDR1 is KGHSH, CDR2 LQKENI. CDR3 size: 15 residues. The CDR3 region is CASSPWDSQGTEAFF. The CDR3 bases are TGTGCCAGCTCACCCTGGGACAGCCAGGGCACTGAAGCTTTCTTT.

The chain recombines TRBV11-2 with TRBJ2-5; 9 bases are shared with TRBD2. After removal of 3 bases from V and 4 bases from J, the junction contained 6 bases not matched to a gene. The CDR3 covers 15 residues. Germline assignment: CDR1 SGHAT and CDR2 FQNNGV. DNA of the CDR3: TGTGCCAGCAGCTTCGGAGCGGGGGGCGGAGAGACCCAGTACTTC. Its translation is CASSFGAGGGETQYF.